The 30 T cell receptor beta chains given below trace back to one sample, sequenced in a study of response to subunit inactivated influenza vaccine. TCRdb called the RT-PCR reads again in MiXCR, with one record for every CDR3 protein. The sample has over 400,000 distinct CDR3 sequences; approximately 11% are singletons. Sample: PBMCs from blood, taken about 6 weeks after vaccination. These receptors were obtained from a man between 50 and 59 years old who received an inactivated influenza vaccine.

CDR3 sequence (DNA): TGTGCCAGCAGCCAAGGACTAGCGGGAGCCCACGAGCAGTACTTC. This translates into CASSQGLAGAHEQYF. The V and J genes are TRBV7-6 and TRBJ2-7; 13 positions match TRBD2. The length of the CDR3 is 15 residues. The J segment lost 5 bases and the V segment lost 5 bases, leaving 6 bases of the junction unmatched. CDR1 is SGHVS and CDR2 is FNYEAQ in the germline V gene. Looking up the rest from reference TRBV7-6 and TRBJ2-7 gives the full variable domain: GAGVSQSPRYKVTKRGQDVALRCDPISGHVSLYWYRQALGQGPEFLTYFNYEAQQDKSGLPNDRFSAERPEGSISTLTIQRTEQRDSAMYRCASSQGLAGAHEQYFGPGTRLTVT.

This clonotype showed up just a few times. The V call is TRBV7-9, the J call TRBJ1-4; D remains ambiguous. CDR3 size: 15 residues. V gave up 4 bases and J gave up 0 bases, with 9 bases separating them. From germline, CDR1 is SEHNR and CDR2 FQNEAQ (reference sequence). CDR3 region: CASSYAWATNEKLFF. The DNA of the CDR3 is TGTGCCAGCAGCTACGCCTGGGCAACTAATGAAAAACTGTTTTTT.

This clonotype has ten or more counts. The chain couples TRBV10-3 to TRBJ2-1; 14 positions agree with TRBD2. Germline trimming cut 3 bases from V and 6 bases from J; bases unmatched to any gene: 7. The CDR3 is made up of 17 amino acids. Germline assignment: CDR1 ENHRY and CDR2 SYGVKD. DNA of the CDR3: TGTGCCATCAGTGAACACGCCGGGACTAGCGGGAGCAATGAGCAGTTCTTC. This translates into CAISEHAGTSGSNEQFF.

A few counts support this clonotype. The chain employs TRBV7-2 and TRBJ1-4; TRBD1 aligns across 9 bases. V shed 5 bases and J 8 bases; nucleotides not matched to a gene: 6. Per germline, CDR1 SGHTA and CDR2 FQGNSA. The CDR3 has 14 amino acids. The CDR3 spells CASSHGGTGEKLFF. CDR3 bases: TGTGCCAGCAGCCATGGGGGGACAGGGGAAAAACTGTTTTTT.

This clonotype was counted a few times. The chain combines TRBV27 with TRBJ1-5; no definite D call. The CDR3 consists of 14 residues. The germline gives CDR1 MNHEY, CDR2 SMNVEV (reference sequence). V was trimmed by 4 bases and J by 0 bases, leaving 7 bases between them. CDR3 nucleotides: TGTGCCAGCAGTTCACAGCATAGCAATCAGCCCCAGCATTTT. Amino acid sequence: CASSSQHSNQPQHF.

The table lists this clonotype with a few counts. J is TRBJ2-1 and V is TRBV6-1; D tentatively fits TRBD1 or TRBD2 (6 bases each). This CDR3 is 15 amino acids long. V was pared by 6 bases and J by 7 bases, with 19 bases between. From germline, CDR1 is MNHNS and CDR2 SASEGT. The chain's CDR3 is CASSPFLGGKNEQFF. The CDR3 DNA is TGTGCCAGCAGCCCTTTTCTAGGGGGGAAAAATGAGCAGTTCTTC.

This clonotype was detected only a few times. At one of its ends the junction is not consistent with the germline gene, which may arise from a read error. The chain is built from TRBV4-3 and TRBJ1-1, with 12 nucleotides matching TRBD1. The CDR3 runs to 13 residues. Germline values: CDR1 LGHNA, CDR2 YSLEER. The CDR3 DNA sequence: TGCGCCAGCAGCCAAGAAGAAGGGACAGGGGGCGTCTTT. This codes for CASSQEEGTGGVF.

This clonotype has more than one count but fewer than ten. The rearrangement joins TRBV5-1 to TRBJ2-7; 7 nucleotides agree with TRBD1. J gave up 0 bases and V 4 bases, and 7 bases lay outside the gene matches. The V gene's germline CDR1 is SGHRS and CDR2 YFSETQ. This CDR3 contains 15 residues. CDR3 coding DNA: TGCGCCAGCAGCCTTCCGGGACAGCCCTCCTACGAGCAGTACTTC. It codes for CASSLPGQPSYEQYF.

CDR3 nucleotides: TGTGCCAGCAGCCTCAGATCTACTAAGAGCTCCTACGAGCAGTACTTC. Amino acids: CASSLRSTKSSYEQYF. V usage is TRBV7-2 and J usage is TRBJ2-7, with D unclear. Looked up from germline, CDR1 is SGHTA and CDR2 is FQGNSA. CDR3 length: 16 amino acids. V was clipped by 5 bases and J by 0 bases, with 17 bases between them.

The rearrangement uses TRBV12-3 or TRBV12-4 and TRBJ1-2; 10 bases are shared with TRBD1. This CDR3 has 15 residues. V was clipped by 5 bases and J by 7 bases; unmatched bases: 10. In DNA form, the CDR3 reads TGTGCCAGCAGTGAAGACAGGGGGCATCGGAGTGGCTACACCTTC. Its translation: CASSEDRGHRSGYTF.

This clonotype was detected ten times or more. The rearrangement joins TRBV6-2 or TRBV6-3 to TRBJ2-7; D tentatively reads TRBD1 or TRBD2 (6 bases each). Per the germline V gene, CDR1 is MNHEY and CDR2 is SVGEGT. Trimming removed 2 bases at V and 1 base at J, with 9 bases between. CDR3 length equals 14 residues. CDR3 DNA: TGTGCCAGCAGTTACAGGGGGGAATCCTACGAGCAGTACTTC. It specifies CASSYRGESYEQYF.

At least ten counts were recorded for this clonotype. CDR3 loop: CAISDEQTSSYEQYF. The CDR3, as DNA: TGTGCCATCAGTGATGAGCAGACTTCCTCCTACGAGCAGTACTTC. V and J are TRBV10-3 and TRBJ2-7, with D hard to call. The CDR3 consists of 15 residues. Germline V lookup: CDR1 ENHRY, CDR2 SYGVKD. Trimming shortened V by 3 bases and J by 0 bases, and 12 bases separated the two germline ends.

The V gene is TRBV5-4, the J gene TRBJ1-2, with D unresolved. Trimming cost V 2 bases and J 1 base, with 9 bases left between them. The CDR3 totals 14 residues. Germline CDR1 is SGHNT and CDR2 is YYREEE (reference sequence). The CDR3, as DNA: TGTGCCAGCAGCTTAATGACACTTAACTATGGCTACACCTTC. It translates to CASSLMTLNYGYTF.

This chain links TRBV7-9 with TRBJ2-6, with 7 bases fitting TRBD1. Germline CDR1 reads SEHNR; CDR2 reads FQNEAQ (reference sequence). CDR3 length equals 17 residues. Trimming removed 5 bases from V and 2 bases from J; junction bases left unmatched: 9. The CDR3 here is CASSHTGDWAGANVLTF. CDR3 in DNA: TGTGCCAGCAGCCATACAGGGGATTGGGCTGGGGCCAACGTCCTGACTTTC.

The rearrangement uses TRBV5-1 and TRBJ2-1; TRBD2 aligns across 11 bases. CDR1 is SGHRS, CDR2 YFSETQ, per germline. The CDR3 loop spans 15 amino acids. V shed 4 bases, J shed 8 bases, and the junction held 8 bases outside the gene matches. The CDR3 DNA reads TGCGCCAGCAGCCCCGGACTAGCGGGTATGGATGAGCAGTTCTTC. Its translation: CASSPGLAGMDEQFF.

This chain connects TRBV4-3 to TRBJ2-2; TRBD2 matches at 9 bases. The CDR3 consists of 16 residues. CDR1 LGHNA and CDR2 YSLEER come from the germline V gene. J lost 3 bases, V lost 3 bases, and 5 bases had no gene match. CDR3 sequence: CASSHGTSYDTGELFF. In nucleotides, the CDR3 is TGCGCCAGCAGCCACGGGACTAGCTATGACACCGGGGAGCTGTTTTTT.

The chain recombines TRBV25-1 with TRBJ1-2, with 7 bases that match TRBD1. V lost 4 bases and J lost 8; bases outside the gene matches: 7. The CDR3 is 13 residues long. Germline CDR1 reads MGHDK; CDR2 reads SYGVNS. For the CDR3, the DNA is TGTGCCAGCAGTGTACAGGGGTTGAGGGGCTACACCTTC. Its translation is CASSVQGLRGYTF.

The rearrangement links TRBV25-1 to TRBJ1-6; TRBD1 might be the D (5 bases). The CDR3 totals 15 residues. Germline CDR1 is MGHDK and CDR2 is SYGVNS. Trimming cost V 6 bases and J 9 bases, with 18 bases left between them. CDR3 residues: CASSNSGIRSSPLHF. In DNA, the CDR3 is TGTGCCAGCAGCAACTCAGGGATAAGAAGTTCACCCCTCCACTTT.

This chain links TRBV28 with TRBJ1-1; tentatively, D is TRBD1 (5 bases). The germline V gene encodes CDR1 MDHEN and CDR2 SYDVKM. This CDR3 is 13 amino acids long. V gave up 4 bases and J gave up 8 bases, with 14 bases separating them. The CDR3, as DNA: TGTGCCAGCAGTTGGGACGGGAGGGGAGAAGCTTTCTTT. This gives the protein CASSWDGRGEAFF.

CDR3 amino acids: CASSTDRGWDNQPQHF. The CDR3 nucleotides are TGTGCCAGCAGTACGGACAGGGGATGGGACAATCAGCCCCAGCATTTT. The gene calls are TRBV6-1 and TRBJ1-5, with TRBD1 matching over 9 bases. CDR1 is MNHNS, CDR2 SASEGT, per germline. The V and J ends lost 5 bases and 3 bases, in that order; junction bases with no gene match: 8. The CDR3 has 16 residues.

In this sample, this clonotype turned up many times. This sequence joins TRBV7-2 and TRBJ1-1; D unresolved. Germline V gives CDR1 SGHTA, CDR2 FQGNSA. The CDR3 runs to 13 residues. The ends were cut back, 3 bases at V and 6 bases at J, with 11 bases in the middle. Here the CDR3 reads CASSFVRSAEAFF. CDR3 coding DNA: TGTGCCAGCAGCTTTGTCAGGTCGGCTGAAGCTTTCTTT.

A few counts support this clonotype. The chain has TRBV7-9 and TRBJ2-5, with no clear D. Germline V lookup: CDR1 SEHNR, CDR2 FQNEAQ (reference sequence). Trimming removed 6 bases from V and 5 bases from J, with 10 bases in between. The length of the CDR3 is 12 residues. In nucleotides, the CDR3 is TGTGCCAGCAGTTCCCACTGGGAGACCCAGTACTTC. Protein product: CASSSHWETQYF.

The table lists this clonotype with a few counts. CDR3 region: CASRRGAVSPSYGYTF. CDR3 bases: TGTGCCAGCAGGCGCGGAGCGGTCTCCCCCTCATATGGCTACACCTTC. The V and J genes are TRBV28 and TRBJ1-2; D unclear. The CDR3 length is 16 residues. Germline CDR1 reads MDHEN; CDR2 reads SYDVKM. The germline V and J ends were trimmed by 6 bases and 5 bases, with 22 bases remaining between them.

The chain links TRBV7-2 to TRBJ2-1; 9 bases map to TRBD1. CDR3 size: 15 residues. After removal of 1 base from V and 6 bases from J, the junction contained 4 bases not matched to a gene. The germline V gene encodes CDR1 SGHTA and CDR2 FQGNSA. In DNA form, the CDR3 reads TGTGCCAGCAGCTTAGGTAGGACAGGGGCCAATGAGCAGTTCTTC. Its translation is CASSLGRTGANEQFF.

This clonotype turned up a few times. The chain joins TRBV12-3 or TRBV12-4 to TRBJ2-5; no reliable D call. The CDR3 covers 12 residues. V was cut by 4 bases and J by 5 bases, with 8 bases left in between. DNA of the CDR3: TGTGCCAGCAGTTGGGCCCTTGAGACCCAGTACTTC. Translation: CASSWALETQYF.

This clonotype was picked up a small number of times. The chain uses TRBV29-1 and TRBJ2-1; TRBD2 aligns across 9 bases. V lost 4 bases, J lost 7 bases, and 14 bases stayed unmatched. Germline assignment: CDR1 SQVTM and CDR2 ANQGSEA. The CDR3 is made up of 16 amino acids. CDR3 in amino acids: CSVARLAGEGRNEQFF. The CDR3, as DNA: TGCAGCGTTGCTAGGTTAGCGGGGGAGGGGAGAAATGAGCAGTTCTTC.

This chain joins TRBV4-2 and TRBJ1-1, with D perhaps TRBD1 (5 bases). The CDR3 sequence is 15 residues long. Trimming cost V 5 bases and J 6 bases, with 19 bases left between them. Germline lookup yields CDR1 LGHNA and CDR2 YNFKEQ. CDR3 protein: CASSGRGSGDPEAFF. The DNA of the CDR3 is TGTGCCAGCAGCGGGCGGGGCTCTGGGGACCCTGAAGCTTTCTTT.

This chain connects TRBV7-2 to TRBJ2-2, with D hard to call. CDR1 and CDR2 from the germline V gene are SGHTA and FQGNSA. V dropped 6 bases and J dropped 1 base, with 3 bases sitting between them. The CDR3 is 12 amino acids. In DNA form, the CDR3 reads TGTGCCAGCAGAGGGAACACCGGGGAGCTGTTTTTT. Translated: CASRGNTGELFF.

This clonotype was seen at least ten times. The genes are TRBV6-5 and TRBJ2-3, with TRBD2 identical over 7 bases. There are 14 residues in the CDR3. The germline CDR1 and CDR2 sequences are MNHEY and SVGAGI. The V gene end was trimmed by 4 bases and the J gene end by 2 bases; junction bases not matched to a gene: 3. The CDR3 DNA follows: TGTGCCAGCAGTTTCGGACTAGACACAGATACGCAGTATTTT. As protein: CASSFGLDTDTQYF.

This chain joins TRBV9 and TRBJ2-1; either TRBD1 or TRBD2 may supply D (5 bases each). Germline loops: CDR1 SGDLS, CDR2 YYNGEE. Trimming pared 3 bases from V and 6 bases from J, leaving 16 bases between. The CDR3 sequence is 15 residues long. The CDR3 DNA reads as TGTGCCAGCAGCGCCCTCGGGGCCCATTCCAATGAGCAGTTCTTC. This sequence encodes CASSALGAHSNEQFF.